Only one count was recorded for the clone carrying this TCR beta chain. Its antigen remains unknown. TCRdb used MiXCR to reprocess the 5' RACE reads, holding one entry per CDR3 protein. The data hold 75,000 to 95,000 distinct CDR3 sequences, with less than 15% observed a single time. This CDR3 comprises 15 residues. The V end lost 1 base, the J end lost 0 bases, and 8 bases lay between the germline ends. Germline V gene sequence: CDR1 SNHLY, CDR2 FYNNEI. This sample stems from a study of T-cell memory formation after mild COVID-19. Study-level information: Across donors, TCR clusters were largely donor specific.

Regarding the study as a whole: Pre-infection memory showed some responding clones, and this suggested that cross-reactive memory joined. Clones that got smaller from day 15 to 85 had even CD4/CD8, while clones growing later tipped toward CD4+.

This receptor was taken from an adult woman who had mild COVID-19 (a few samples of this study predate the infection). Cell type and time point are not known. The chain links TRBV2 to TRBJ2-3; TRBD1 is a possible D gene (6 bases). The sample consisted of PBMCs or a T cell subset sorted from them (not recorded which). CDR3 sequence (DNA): TGTGCCAGCAGTGAAGGACAGGATAGCACAGATACGCAGTATTTT. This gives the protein CASSEGQDSTDTQYF. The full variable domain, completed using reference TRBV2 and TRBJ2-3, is EPEVTQTPSHQVTQMGQEVILRCVPISNHLYFYWYRQILGQKVEFLVSFYNNEISEKSEIFDDQFSVERPDGSNFTLKIRSTKLEDSAMYFCASSEGQDSTDTQYFGPGTRLTVL.